These T cell receptor beta chains were read from a single sample in a study of cytomegalovirus exposure and HLA in healthy donors. The table came from immunoSEQ multiplex PCR; TCRdb's copy has only in-frame clones and leaves some out. In the table there are about 99,000 clones, over 70% of which are singletons. Sequenced sample: PBMCs. The receptors were sampled from a middle-aged man in good health and CMV-seropositive. The CDR3 runs from the conserved cysteine through the conserved F or W. The D gene is left open where the match is weak. Rows may omit the clone size; those that give it use once, few, many or a size class.

J gene	clone size	V gene	D gene	CDR3 protein	CDR3 DNA
TRBJ1-1	.	TRBV29-1	TRBD1	CSVEGQTGANTEAFF	TGCAGCGTTGAAGGGCAGACAGGGGCCAACACTGAAGCTTTCTTT
TRBJ1-2	.	TRBV9	.	CASSERGNGYTF	TGTGCCAGCAGCGAAAGAGGGAATGGCTACACCTTC
TRBJ2-1	few	TRBV11-3	TRBD1	CASSRDRVSYNEQFF	TGTGCCAGCAGTCGGGACAGGGTTTCCTACAATGAGCAGTTCTTC
TRBJ2-2	.	TRBV7-3	.	CASSTYSGRRTGELFF	TGTGCCAGCAGCACTTATAGCGGTCGACGCACCGGGGAGCTGTTTTTT
TRBJ1-1	few	TRBV21-1	.	CASSKGHPRGMNTEAFF	TGTGCCAGCAGCAAAGGACACCCCCGCGGGATGAACACTGAAGCTTTCTTT
TRBJ2-3	.	TRBV2	.	CASTGSEDTQYF	TGTGCCAGCACTGGCTCCGAAGATACGCAGTATTTT
TRBJ2-3	.	TRBV19	.	CASSKNRDDTQYF	TGTGCCAGTAGTAAGAACAGGGATGATACGCAGTATTTT
TRBJ2-7	once	TRBV4-1	TRBD1	CASSQEYTGGYEQYF	TGCGCCAGCAGCCAAGAGTACACAGGGGGCTACGAGCAGTACTTC
TRBJ2-1	.	TRBV18	TRBD1	CASSEGDSRGQFF	TGTGCCAGCTCGGAAGGGGACAGCCGAGGGCAGTTCTTC
TRBJ2-1	.	TRBV15	TRBD2	CATSRDGTSYEQFF	TGTGCCACCAGCAGAGATGGGACTAGCTATGAGCAGTTCTTC
TRBJ1-1	.	TRBV6-1	TRBD1	CASSEATGTGVGQAFF	TGTGCCAGCAGTGAAGCGACCGGGACAGGGGTCGGCCAAGCTTTCTTT
TRBJ2-7	.	TRBV6-1	TRBD1	CASSVRTGLGEQYF	TGTGCCAGCAGTGTAAGGACAGGGTTAGGCGAGCAGTACTTC
TRBJ2-2	once	TRBV7-3	.	CASSLQGRTGELFF	TGTGCCAGCAGCTTACAGGGAAGAACCGGGGAGCTGTTTTTT
TRBJ1-6	.	TRBV7-9	.	CASTTLSPNSPLHF	TGTGCCAGCACCACACTAAGTCCTAATTCACCCCTCCACTTT
TRBJ2-7	few	TRBV27	.	CASSLWQGNSYEQYF	TGTGCCAGCAGTTTATGGCAGGGTAACAGCTACGAGCAGTACTTC
TRBJ2-2	.	TRBV9	TRBD2	CASSPKAGGQVGELFF	TGTGCCAGCAGCCCTAAAGCGGGAGGCCAAGTCGGGGAGCTGTTTTTT
TRBJ2-6	.	TRBV7-2	.	CASSAVGSGANVLTF	TGTGCCAGCAGCGCGGTGGGCTCTGGGGCCAACGTCCTGACTTTC
TRBJ2-1	.	TRBV29-1	.	CSGAHTWGRTTGRFF	TGCAGCGGTGCCCATACGTGGGGGAGGACCACTGGGCGGTTCTTC
TRBJ1-2	.	TRBV27	TRBD1	CASSQGQGKGYGYTF	TGTGCCAGCAGTCAGGGACAGGGGAAGGGCTATGGCTACACCTTC
TRBJ2-3	.	TRBV7-3	TRBD1	CASSSTGGWGISSTDTQYF	TGTGCCAGCAGCTCAACAGGGGGCTGGGGAATTTCTAGCACAGATACGCAGTATTTT
TRBJ1-6	.	TRBV6-1	TRBD1	CASNVDRSNSPLHF	TGTGCCAGCAATGTGGACAGGAGTAATTCACCCCTCCACTTT
TRBJ1-2	once	TRBV6-6	.	CASYPGNYGYTF	TGTGCCAGCTACCCGGGGAACTATGGCTACACCTTC
TRBJ2-5	.	TRBV27	TRBD1	CASSLMGQGQETQYF	TGTGCCAGCAGTCTGATGGGACAGGGCCAAGAGACCCAGTACTTC
TRBJ2-5	.	TRBV30	TRBD1	CAWSQGQAVSQYF	TGTGCCTGGAGTCAAGGACAGGCAGTGTCCCAGTACTTC